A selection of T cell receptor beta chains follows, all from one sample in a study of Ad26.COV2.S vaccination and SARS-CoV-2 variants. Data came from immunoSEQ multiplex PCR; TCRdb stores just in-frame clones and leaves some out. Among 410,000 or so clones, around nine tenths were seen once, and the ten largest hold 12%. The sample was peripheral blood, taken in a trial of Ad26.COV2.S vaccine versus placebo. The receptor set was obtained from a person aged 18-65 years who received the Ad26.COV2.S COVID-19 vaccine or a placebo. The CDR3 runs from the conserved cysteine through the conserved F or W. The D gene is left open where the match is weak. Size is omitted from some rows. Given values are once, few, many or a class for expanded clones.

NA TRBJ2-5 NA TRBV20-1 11 CSTTSEETQYF TGCAGTACGACTAGTGAGGAGACCCAGTACTTC
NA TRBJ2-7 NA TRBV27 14 CASSLGLTIGEQYF TGTGCCAGCAGTTTAGGACTAACAATAGGGGAGCAGTACTTC
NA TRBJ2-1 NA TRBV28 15 CASSLRGSSYNEQFF TGTGCCAGCAGTTTACGGGGCAGCTCCTACAATGAGCAGTTCTTC
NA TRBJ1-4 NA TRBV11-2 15 CASSHNRGSNEKLFF TGTGCCAGCAGCCATAACCGGGGATCTAATGAAAAACTGTTTTTT
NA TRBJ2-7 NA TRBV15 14 CATSRSNGISEQYF TGTGCCACCAGCAGATCTAACGGGATAAGCGAGCAGTACTTC
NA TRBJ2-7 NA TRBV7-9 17 CASSLALKGKISYEQYF TGTGCCAGCAGCTTAGCACTAAAGGGGAAGATTTCCTACGAGCAGTACTTC
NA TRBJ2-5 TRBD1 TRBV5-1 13 CASSDQGAKTQYF TGCGCCAGCAGCGACCAGGGGGCGAAGACCCAGTACTTC
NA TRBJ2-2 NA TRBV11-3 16 CASSLDRGGYTGELFF TGTGCCAGCAGCTTAGACAGGGGTGGATACACCGGGGAGCTGTTTTTT
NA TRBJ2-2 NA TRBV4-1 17 CASSQHENREDTGELFF TGCGCCAGCAGCCAACACGAGAACAGGGAAGACACCGGGGAGCTGTTTTTT
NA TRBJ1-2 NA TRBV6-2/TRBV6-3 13 CASSRQISKGYTF TGTGCCAGCAGTCGTCAAATCTCTAAGGGCTACACCTTC
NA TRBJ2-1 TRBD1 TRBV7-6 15 CASSFHRGPGNEQFF TGTGCCAGCAGCTTTCACAGGGGCCCAGGCAATGAGCAGTTCTTC
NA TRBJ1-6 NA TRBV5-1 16 CASSLATGTRGSPLHF TGCGCCAGCAGCTTGGCCACCGGGACCCGGGGTTCACCCCTCCACTTT
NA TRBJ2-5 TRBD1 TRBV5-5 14 CASSSDRGQETQYF TGTGCCAGCAGCTCCGACAGGGGTCAAGAGACCCAGTACTTC
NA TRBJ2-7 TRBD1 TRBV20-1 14 CSASFGTGAYEQYF TGCAGTGCAAGTTTCGGGACAGGCGCCTACGAGCAGTACTTC
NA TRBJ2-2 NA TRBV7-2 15 CASSRNQGNTGELFF TGTGCCAGCAGCCGCAACCAGGGGAACACCGGGGAGCTGTTTTTT
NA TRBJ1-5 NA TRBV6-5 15 CASSYQQHSNQPQHF TGTGCCAGCAGTTATCAACAGCATAGCAATCAGCCCCAGCATTTT
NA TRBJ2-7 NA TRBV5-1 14 CASSLWTQRDEQYF TGCGCCAGCAGCCTCTGGACCCAAAGAGACGAGCAGTACTTC
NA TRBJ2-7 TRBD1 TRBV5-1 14 CASSTGQGDYEQYF TGCGCCAGCAGCACTGGACAGGGGGACTACGAGCAGTACTTC
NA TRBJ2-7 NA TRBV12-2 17 CASRLAGPTAEALEQYF TGTGCAAGTCGCTTAGCGGGACCGACAGCGGAAGCTTTGGAGCAGTACTTC
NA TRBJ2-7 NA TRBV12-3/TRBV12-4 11 CASSGLYEQYF TGTGCCAGCAGTGGCCTCTACGAGCAGTACTTC
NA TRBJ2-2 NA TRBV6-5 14 CASSPGQNTGELFF TGTGCCAGCAGTCCGGGACAGAACACCGGGGAGCTGTTTTTT
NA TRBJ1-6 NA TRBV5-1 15 CASSLRDGGYSPLHF TGCGCCAGCAGCTTGAGAGACGGAGGTTATTCACCCCTCCACTTT
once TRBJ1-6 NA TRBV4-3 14 CASSQSGMGVPLHF TGCGCCAGCAGCCAAAGTGGTATGGGCGTCCCCCTCCACTTT
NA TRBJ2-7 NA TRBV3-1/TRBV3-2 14 CASSPGQLSYEQYF TGTGCCAGCAGCCCCGGACAGCTCTCCTACGAGCAGTACTTC
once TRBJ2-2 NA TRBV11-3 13 CASSTGRTGELFF TGTGCCAGCAGCACAGGAAGGACCGGGGAGCTGTTTTTT
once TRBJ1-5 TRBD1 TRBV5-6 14 CASSSGTVNQPQHF TGTGCCAGCAGCTCCGGGACAGTCAATCAGCCCCAGCATTTT
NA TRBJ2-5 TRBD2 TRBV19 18 CASSIRGTSGAYQETQYF TGTGCCAGTAGTATTCGAGGGACTAGCGGAGCGTACCAAGAGACCCAGTACTTC
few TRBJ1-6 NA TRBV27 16 CASSLDSPRGNSPLHF TGTGCCAGCAGTTTGGACTCCCCCCGCGGAAATTCACCCCTCCACTTT
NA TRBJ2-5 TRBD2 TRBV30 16 CAWSAGTSGRDETQYF TGTGCCTGGAGTGCTGGGACTAGCGGGAGAGATGAGACCCAGTACTTC
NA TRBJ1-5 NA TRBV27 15 CASSSRGRDNQPQHF TGTGCCAGCAGTTCCAGGGGACGGGACAATCAGCCCCAGCATTTT
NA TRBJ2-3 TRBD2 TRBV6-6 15 CASSYSASGSYTQYF TGTGCCAGCAGTTACTCGGCTAGCGGGAGTTATACGCAGTATTTT
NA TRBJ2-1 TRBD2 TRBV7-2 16 CASSLVAGVTNGEQFF TGTGCCAGCAGCTTAGTAGCGGGAGTAACCAACGGTGAGCAGTTCTTC
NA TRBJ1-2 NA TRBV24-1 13 CATSDLVGDGYTF TGTGCCACCAGTGATTTGGTCGGCGATGGCTACACCTTC
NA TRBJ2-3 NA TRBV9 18 CASSPNLVPTQFTDTQYF TGTGCCAGCAGCCCAAACCTCGTCCCGACGCAGTTCACAGATACGCAGTATTTT
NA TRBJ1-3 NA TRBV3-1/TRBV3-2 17 CASSQKIGVLSGNTIYF TGTGCCAGCAGCCAAAAGATTGGTGTGTTAAGTGGAAACACCATATATTTT
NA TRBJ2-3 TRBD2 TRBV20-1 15 CSASSREGRTDTQYF TGCAGTGCTAGTTCTCGGGAGGGAAGGACAGATACGCAGTATTTT
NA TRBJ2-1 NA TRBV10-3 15 CAISGSAGAEDEQFF TGTGCCATCAGTGGTTCGGCAGGGGCCGAGGATGAGCAGTTCTTC
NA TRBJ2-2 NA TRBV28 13 CASSWQGYGELFF TGTGCCAGCAGTTGGCAGGGTTATGGGGAGCTGTTTTTT
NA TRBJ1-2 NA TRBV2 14 CASSEGPGVRGYTF TGTGCCAGCAGCGAGGGGCCCGGGGTCCGCGGCTACACCTTC
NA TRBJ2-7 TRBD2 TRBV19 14 CATTTGTTRQEQYF TGTGCCACCACTACCGGGACTACCCGTCAGGAGCAGTACTTC